A single sample is the source of the 23 T cell receptor beta chains below, sequenced in a study of blood T cell repertoires in COVID-19. Method: immunoSEQ multiplex PCR; TCRdb's copy keeps in-frame clones and lacks some. Among hundreds of thousands of clones listed, about 88% were seen once. Specimen: peripheral blood. These receptors were obtained from a man aged 18 to 29 with COVID-19, enrolled during active disease.

The chain employs TRBV3-1 (or the pseudogene TRBV3-2) and TRBJ2-7; D perhaps matches TRBD2 (5 bases). The CDR3 runs to 14 residues. Looked up from germline, CDR1 is LGHDT and CDR2 is YNNKEL (reference sequence). Trimming removed 3 bases at V and 7 bases at J, with 16 bases between. This chain's CDR3 is CASSQNLIALEQYF. DNA for the CDR3: TGTGCCAGCAGCCAGAACCTTATAGCGCTTGAGCAGTACTTC.

This clone was seen once. DNA of the CDR3: TGCGCCAGCAGCCAAGATCTTAACAATGAGCAGTTCTTC. This sequence encodes CASSQDLNNEQFF. The chain uses TRBV4-1 and TRBJ2-1; D remains ambiguous. The V gene's germline CDR1 is MGHRA and CDR2 YSYEKL. This CDR3 is 13 amino acids long. V was trimmed by 0 bases and J by 5 bases, leaving 5 bases between them.

This chain uses TRBV6-5 with TRBJ1-1; possible D gene TRBD1, 6 bases. Trimming stripped 6 bases from V and 5 bases from J, with 13 bases between. This CDR3 contains 13 residues. Germline V CDR1 and CDR2: MNHEY, SVGAGI. Here the CDR3 reads CASRLGGRTEAFF. The CDR3 region has the DNA TGTGCCAGCAGGCTCGGGGGGCGGACTGAAGCTTTCTTT.

This chain links TRBV2 with TRBJ1-5; 7 bases are a match to TRBD1. J gave up 2 bases and V 4 bases, and 14 bases lay outside the gene matches. The CDR3 covers 18 residues. Germline-derived CDR1 and CDR2 are SNHLY and FYNNEI. CDR3 DNA sequence: TGTGCCAGCAGTGGCAGCGAGGACAGGAGGCTAGGCAATCAGCCCCAGCATTTT. Its protein product is CASSGSEDRRLGNQPQHF.

The chain has TRBV11-2 and TRBJ2-2; D call uncertain. This CDR3 is built from 14 residues. CDR1 is SGHAT and CDR2 is FQNNGV in the germline V gene. V was cut by 2 bases and J by 6 bases, with 10 bases left in between. This chain's CDR3 is CASSLFNNPGELFF. The CDR3 nucleotides read TGTGCCAGCAGCTTATTTAATAATCCCGGGGAGCTGTTTTTT.

The DNA for the CDR3 is TGTGCCTGGAGGGCATCTGGACAGGGGGTCGAGCAGTACTTC. Amino acid sequence: CAWRASGQGVEQYF. The chain carries TRBV30 and TRBJ2-7, with 10 bases that match TRBD1. CDR3 length equals 14 residues. With V trimmed by 3 bases and J by 6 bases, 8 bases remained unmatched. Germline-derived CDR1 and CDR2 are GTSNPN and SVGIG (reference sequence). Drawing the rest from reference TRBV30 and TRBJ2-7, the complete variable domain is SQTIHQWPATLVQPVGSPLSLECTVEGTSNPNLYWYRQAAGRGLQLLFYSVGIGQISSEVPQNLSASRPQDRQFILSSKKLLLSDSGFYLCAWRASGQGVEQYFGPGTRLTVT.

The chain joins TRBV30 to TRBJ2-5, with a tentative D call TRBD1 (5 bases). The CDR3 contains 13 residues. CDR1 and CDR2 from the germline V gene are GTSNPN and SVGIG (reference sequence). V lost 0 bases to trimming and J lost 3 bases, with 8 bases between them. CDR3 nucleotide sequence: TGTGCCTGGAGTGTAGAGGACAAAGAGACCCAGTACTTC. This sequence encodes CAWSVEDKETQYF.

As to this clone: This same CDR3 is encoded by further DNA sequences in the sample. This sequence joins TRBV24-1 and TRBJ2-1; 8 nucleotides align to TRBD1. CDR3 length equals 15 residues. Looked up from germline, CDR1 is KGHDR and CDR2 is SFDVKD. The ends lost 3 bases at V and 5 bases at J; junction bases unmatched: 5. The CDR3 loop reads CATSDPGQGNNEQFF. DNA of the CDR3: TGTGCCACCAGTGATCCCGGACAGGGCAACAATGAGCAGTTCTTC.

There are a few counts of this clone. The CDR3 nucleotides read TGTGCCAGAAGCTTGTCCGGGAGTACCGGCGGGGAGCTGTTTTTT. Translating gives CARSLSGSTGGELFF. This chain links TRBV5-3 with TRBJ2-2; perhaps TRBD2 as D (6 bases). TRBV5-3 is reported as an ORF; its role is uncertain. V lost 1 base to trimming and J lost 7 bases, with 14 bases between them. The CDR3 sequence is 15 residues long.

This clone was recorded once. The gene calls are TRBV30 and TRBJ1-6; 7 bases fit TRBD1. J gave up 9 bases and V 4 bases, and 6 bases lay outside the gene matches. Looked up from germline, CDR1 is GTSNPN and CDR2 is SVGIG (reference sequence). The CDR3 covers 13 residues. For the CDR3, the DNA is TGTGCCTGGACGACAGGGTTTGGTTCACCCCTCCACTTT. Its protein is CAWTTGFGSPLHF.

The chain combines TRBV6-1 with TRBJ2-7; TRBD2 aligns across 7 bases. Germline CDR1 reads MNHNS; CDR2 reads SASEGT. V shed 4 bases, J shed 1 base, and the junction held 10 bases outside the gene matches. This CDR3 is 16 amino acids long. The chain's CDR3 is CASSGYGLVTSYEQYF. CDR3 nucleotides: TGTGCCAGCAGTGGCTACGGACTAGTAACTTCCTACGAGCAGTACTTC.

A few counts support this clone. The V call is TRBV4-1, the J call TRBJ2-3, with 16 bases aligning to TRBD2. V shed 5 bases and J 4 bases; nucleotides not matched to a gene: 6. This CDR3 has 17 residues. Germline CDR1 and CDR2: MGHRA and YSYEKL. The CDR3 nucleotides are TGCGCCAGCAGCGGGACTAGCGGGGGGGCCGGGGCAGATACGCAGTATTTT. Residues: CASSGTSGGAGADTQYF.

This clone has a single count. The chain couples TRBV5-4 to TRBJ2-3, with 8 nucleotides matching TRBD1. This CDR3 has 15 residues. J gave up 4 bases and V 3 bases, and 7 bases lay outside the gene matches. Germline V gene data show CDR1 as SGHNT and CDR2 as YYREEE (reference sequence). The CDR3, as DNA: TGTGCCAGCAGCTCGGACAGGGATGGCGCAGATACGCAGTATTTT. It encodes CASSSDRDGADTQYF.

The chain uses TRBV4-2 and TRBJ2-7; 12 bases map to TRBD1. The CDR3 totals 16 residues. Germline V gene lookup returns CDR1 LGHNA and CDR2 YNFKEQ. V lost 2 bases to trimming and J lost 6 bases; unmatched junction nucleotides: 8. CDR3 sequence (DNA): TGTGCCAGCAGCCAAACCGGGACAGGGGGCTTCCCCGAGCAGTACTTC. Translating it yields CASSQTGTGGFPEQYF.

This clone has a single count. V and J are TRBV6-4 and TRBJ2-3; 9 bases are shared with TRBD2. V trimming: 4 bases; J trimming: 2 bases; junction bases outside the gene matches: 1. Germline V gives CDR1 MRHNA, CDR2 SNTAGT. The CDR3 extends over 14 amino acids. CDR3 sequence: CASSGGGATDTQYF. Written as DNA, the CDR3 is TGTGCCAGCAGTGGCGGGGGGGCCACAGATACGCAGTATTTT.

V and J are TRBV4-1 and TRBJ2-7; 9 bases agree with TRBD1. This CDR3 has 18 residues. Germline V gene lookup returns CDR1 MGHRA and CDR2 YSYEKL. The V gene end was trimmed by 4 bases and the J gene end by 1 base; junction bases not matched to a gene: 14. The DNA of the CDR3 is TGCGCCAGCAGCCTAAATTTGATCGGACAGGGGAAATCCTACGAGCAGTACTTC. Residues: CASSLNLIGQGKSYEQYF.

The gene calls are TRBV2 and TRBJ2-2; 11 bases align to TRBD1. The germline gives CDR1 SNHLY, CDR2 FYNNEI. V trimming: 6 bases; J trimming: 6 bases; junction bases outside the gene matches: 6. This CDR3 region has 15 residues. The CDR3, as DNA: TGTGCCAGCAGCCTTGAGGGACAGGGGGCCGGGGAGCTGTTTTTT. Amino acid sequence: CASSLEGQGAGELFF.

The rearrangement uses TRBV4-1 and TRBJ1-1; 7 positions agree with TRBD1. Germline V gene sequence: CDR1 MGHRA, CDR2 YSYEKL. The trim removed 4 bases at V and 1 base at J, leaving 6 bases unmatched. The CDR3 runs 15 residues. Here the CDR3 DNA reads TGCGCCAGCAGCCTCTACAGGGGACCGAACACTGAAGCTTTCTTT. It translates to CASSLYRGPNTEAFF.

The J gene is TRBJ2-3, the V gene TRBV2, with 11 nucleotides matching TRBD2. There are 18 residues in the CDR3. The V gene end was trimmed by 0 bases and the J gene end by 0 bases; junction bases not matched to a gene: 5. Germline-derived CDR1 and CDR2 are SNHLY and FYNNEI. The CDR3 DNA sequence: TGTGCCAGCAGTGAAGCCGGGACTAGCGGAACTAGCACAGATACGCAGTATTTT. Protein sequence: CASSEAGTSGTSTDTQYF. Based on the CDR3 plus reference TRBV2 and TRBJ2-3, the full variable domain is EPEVTQTPSHQVTQMGQEVILRCVPISNHLYFYWYRQILGQKVEFLVSFYNNEISEKSEIFDDQFSVERPDGSNFTLKIRSTKLEDSAMYFCASSEAGTSGTSTDTQYFGPGTRLTVL.

The chain recombines TRBV25-1 with TRBJ1-5; 8 bases match TRBD1. J lost 2 bases, V lost 4 bases, and 7 bases had no gene match. CDR3 length equals 16 residues. Germline assignment: CDR1 MGHDK and CDR2 SYGVNS. Here the CDR3 reads CASSGDRGRGNQPQHF. The CDR3 region has the DNA TGTGCCAGCAGTGGAGACAGGGGAAGGGGCAATCAGCCCCAGCATTTT.

This clone was counted a single time. This same CDR3 is encoded by further DNA sequences in the sample. This chain uses TRBV14 with TRBJ2-7; D is undetermined. Per germline, CDR1 SGHDN and CDR2 FVKESK. The CDR3 runs 12 residues. V was shortened by 4 bases and J by 0 bases, with 4 bases between the two germline ends. The CDR3 spells CASSPSSYEQYF. CDR3 coding DNA: TGTGCCAGCAGCCCTAGCTCCTACGAGCAGTACTTC.

The chain employs TRBV6-5 and TRBJ2-7, with 9 positions matching TRBD1. CDR1 is MNHEY and CDR2 is SVGAGI in the germline V gene. This CDR3 comprises 13 residues. V gave up 5 bases and J gave up 5 bases; unmatched junction bases: 4. In DNA, the CDR3 is TGTGCCAGCAGTCGACAGGGGGGCAACGAGCAGTACTTC. Translation: CASSRQGGNEQYF.

The V and J genes are TRBV24-1 and TRBJ2-1; TRBD2 matches at 7 bases. Germline CDR1 reads KGHDR; CDR2 reads SFDVKD. The CDR3 totals 16 residues. With V trimmed by 0 bases and J by 8 bases, 9 bases remained unmatched. CDR3 in DNA: TGTGCCACCAGTGATTTGCTGGGACTACCCCTATATGAGCAGTTCTTC. It yields the protein CATSDLLGLPLYEQFF.